Detailed here is one T cell receptor beta chain. Its specificity is not known. This entry belongs to a study of CD8+CD57+ T cells in acquired aplastic anemia. General study results and limits: Patients and controls were found to share 25 to 35 CD8+ CDR3 sequences.

By flow cytometry, patients selected for sequencing had shown an expansion of CD8+CD57+ cells. Patients had received no therapy at the time of blood sampling. Both TCR beta VDJ combination and CDR3 sequence profiling were carried out. Genomic DNA was the template for this profiling. Each CDR3 protein gets one entry after TCRdb re-called the reads with MiXCR. The sample includes about 290,000 distinct CDR3 sequences, 56% of them seen just once. Material for sequencing was sorted CD4+, CD8+, or CD8+CD57+ T cells (not recorded which) from PBMCs. The TCR originated in a human donor with aplastic anemia.

The CDR3 loop is CASTGDTSSYNSPLHF. The CDR3 nucleotides read TGTGCCAGCACCGGGGACACGAGCTCCTATAATTCACCCCTCCACTTT. The V and J genes are TRBV2 and TRBJ1-6, with D possibly being TRBD1 (6 bases). CDR1 SNHLY and CDR2 FYNNEI come from the germline V gene. Trimming cost V 7 bases and J 0 bases, with 13 bases left between them. The CDR3 sequence is 16 residues long.